These 12 T cell receptor beta chains originate from one sample sequenced in a study of Ad26.COV2.S vaccination and SARS-CoV-2 variants. The treatment denotes: some 19 received Ad26.COV2.S at low or high dose, single or two shots; 5 received placebo; per-sample allocation not given. Material that was analyzed had been drawn on day 63 after the first vaccine or placebo injection. TCRdb's copy holds only in-frame clones and misses some; the assay was immunoSEQ multiplex PCR. Among about 400,000 clones, 83% were seen once, and the ten largest hold about 7.4%. The source material was peripheral blood, sampled in a trial of Ad26.COV2.S vaccine versus placebo. The source of these receptors is a person between 18 and 65 years old who received the Ad26.COV2.S COVID-19 vaccine or a placebo.

The chain is built from TRBV7-3 and TRBJ1-6; TRBD1 matches 8 bases. Trimming removed 4 bases from V and 10 bases from J; junction bases left unmatched: 6. CDR1 is SGHTA and CDR2 is FQGTGA in the germline V gene. This CDR3 region has 14 residues. The chain's CDR3 is CASSSQGAGSPLHF. As DNA, the CDR3 is TGTGCCAGCAGCTCGCAGGGGGCTGGATCACCCCTCCACTTT.

The chain recombines TRBV9 with TRBJ2-4; D gene unclear. Deletions cut 4 bases from V and 4 bases from J, with 15 bases between. In germline, CDR1 is SGDLS, CDR2 YYNGEE. There are 15 residues in the CDR3. The CDR3 loop reads CASSLDGFPKNIQYF. The CDR3 nucleotides read TGTGCCAGCAGCCTTGACGGTTTCCCTAAAAACATTCAGTACTTC.

Of note for this clone: Other DNA variants within this sample encode the same CDR3. J is TRBJ1-2 and V is TRBV6-2 or TRBV6-3, with D perhaps TRBD1 (5 bases). Germline loops: CDR1 MNHEY, CDR2 SVGEGT. The V gene lost 2 bases and the J gene lost 4 bases, with 11 bases spanning the gap. The CDR3 has 14 amino acids. The CDR3, as DNA: TGTGCCAGCAGTTACGGCCGGGGCCCCTATGGCTACACCTTC. Translating gives CASSYGRGPYGYTF.

This clone was observed a handful of times. The chain recombines TRBV6-2 or TRBV6-3 with TRBJ1-5, with no clear D. Trimming removed 2 bases from V and 4 bases from J, with 9 bases in between. The CDR3 totals 14 residues. Germline V CDR1 and CDR2: MNHEY, SVGEGT. The CDR3 nucleotides are TGTGCCAGCAGTTACGCGTCAAAGAATCAGCCCCAGCATTTT. Protein product: CASSYASKNQPQHF.

The chain recombines TRBV2 with TRBJ2-7; D is unclear. Deletions cut 6 bases from V and 2 bases from J, with 8 bases between. CDR3 length: 12 residues. Germline CDR1 and CDR2: SNHLY and FYNNEI. CDR3 nucleotide sequence: TGTGCCAGCAGGACGGACCCCTACGAGCAGTACTTC. Translation gives CASRTDPYEQYF.

In its sample, this clone was seen once. V usage is TRBV12-3 or TRBV12-4 and J usage is TRBJ1-5, with a tentative D call TRBD1 (6 bases). V was cut by 9 bases and J by 7 bases, with 16 bases left in between. CDR3 size: 13 residues. The CDR3 loop is CASSRGSEQPQHF. CDR3 in DNA: TGTGCCAGTAGTAGGGGGTCTGAACAGCCCCAGCATTTT.

As for this clone: Other DNA sequences from this sample encode an identical CDR3 as well. This chain links TRBV30 with TRBJ1-2; weak D call: TRBD1 (5 bases). Between the trimmed V and J ends, which lost 0 bases and 4 bases, there was a span of 9 bases. Germline V gene lookup returns CDR1 GTSNPN and CDR2 SVGIG (reference sequence). This CDR3 has 13 amino acids. CDR3 sequence (DNA): TGTGCCTGGAGTGTAGGGGTTGGCTATGGCTACACCTTC. Its protein product is CAWSVGVGYGYTF.

Written as DNA, the CDR3 is TGTGCCAGCAGTTGGGGTAGCGGATACAATGAGCAGTTCTTC. Its translation is CASSWGSGYNEQFF. V usage is TRBV6-5 and J usage is TRBJ2-1; D possibly corresponds to TRBD2 (6 bases). This CDR3 comprises 14 residues. Germline CDR1 and CDR2: MNHEY and SVGAGI. With 4 bases removed from V and 4 bases from J, the gap between germline ends came to 11 bases.

The rearrangement joins TRBV7-2 to TRBJ2-2; D remains ambiguous. Trimming pared 4 bases from V and 0 bases from J, leaving 9 bases between. CDR1 is SGHTA, CDR2 FQGNSA, per germline. The CDR3 has 15 residues. CDR3 protein: CASSSRLANTGELFF. The CDR3 DNA follows: TGTGCCAGCAGCTCCCGCCTAGCGAACACCGGGGAGCTGTTTTTT.

The chain recombines TRBV2 with TRBJ2-4; D gene unclear. The V end lost 8 bases, the J end lost 3 bases, and 8 bases lay between the germline ends. Germline loops: CDR1 SNHLY, CDR2 FYNNEI. The CDR3 runs to 12 residues. The CDR3 DNA follows: TGTGCCAGCCGAGTCGGCAAAAACATTCAGTACTTC. The encoded protein is CASRVGKNIQYF. Drawing the rest from reference TRBV2 and TRBJ2-4, the complete variable domain is EPEVTQTPSHQVTQMGQEVILRCVPISNHLYFYWYRQILGQKVEFLVSFYNNEISEKSEIFDDQFSVERPDGSNFTLKIRSTKLEDSAMYFCASRVGKNIQYFGAGTRLSVL.

V usage is TRBV7-3 and J usage is TRBJ1-1; the D is unclear. Between the trimmed V and J ends, which lost 5 bases and 0 bases, there was a span of 10 bases. The CDR3 is made up of 14 amino acids. Per germline, CDR1 SGHTA and CDR2 FQGTGA. Written as DNA, the CDR3 is TGTGCCAGCAGCGCCGACGGCATGAACACTGAAGCTTTCTTT. It is translated as CASSADGMNTEAFF. Complete variable domain (other parts from reference TRBV7-3 and TRBJ1-1): GAGVSQTPSNKVTEKGKYVELRCDPISGHTALYWYRQSLGQGPEFLIYFQGTGAADDSGLPNDRFFAVRPEGSVSTLKIQRTERGDSAVYLCASSADGMNTEAFFGQGTRLTVV.

CDR3 in DNA: TGTGCCAGCAGCTTAGAAGGGCTAGCGGGAGAGGGGAAGTTCTTC. Its protein is CASSLEGLAGEGKFF. This chain connects TRBV7-2 to TRBJ2-1; the match to TRBD2 covers 10 bases. This CDR3 region has 15 residues. Germline CDR1 SGHTA, CDR2 FQGNSA. Trimming removed 1 base from V and 14 bases from J; junction bases left unmatched: 11.